Reported below is one T cell receptor (beta chain). The source of the sample is a study of cytomegalovirus exposure and HLA in healthy donors. Vbeta (60) and Jbeta (13) primers were used in the PCR. TCRdb's copy holds only in-frame clones and misses some; the assay was immunoSEQ multiplex PCR. The repertoire holds more than 95,000 clones, about 9.5% seen once, with 5.5% to 7.5% in the top ten. The CDR3 extends over 13 amino acids. Per the germline V gene, CDR1 is SGDLS and CDR2 is YYNGEE. With 3 bases removed from V and 5 bases from J, the gap between germline ends came to 12 bases. The chain employs TRBV9 and TRBJ2-7, with D possibly matching TRBD1 (5 bases). The clonotype comes from a man in his forties or fifties in good health and CMV-seropositive. Sequencing was carried out using PBMCs. The DNA of the CDR3 is TGTGCCAGCAGCGGGGCAGGGTTCCACGAGCAGTACTTC. Translated, it gives CASSGAGFHEQYF.